The 23 T cell receptor beta chains listed next were all sequenced from one sample in a study of CD8 T cells in ankylosing spondylitis. MiXCR was run by TCRdb on the 5' RACE reads, yielding one entry per CDR3 protein. The sample carries about 400,000 distinct CDR3 sequences, approximately 22% recorded once. Sequencing used blood, either unsorted or a sorted T cell fraction (not recorded which). The receptors come from a male donor with ankylosing spondylitis or in good health (not recorded which).

This clonotype occurred a few times. The V and J genes are TRBV12-3 or TRBV12-4 and TRBJ2-1; D not resolved. Trimming stripped 7 bases from V and 9 bases from J, with 22 bases between. This CDR3 region has 15 residues. The CDR3 DNA is TGTGCCAGCATGGAGCCGTTCGGGCCGCGAAGTGAGCAGTTCTTC. Protein product: CASMEPFGPRSEQFF.

This clonotype has only a few counts. The chain has TRBV20-1 and TRBJ2-5; D unclear. CDR3 length: 16 amino acids. CDR1 DFQATT and CDR2 SNEGSKA come from the germline V gene (reference sequence). Trimming cost V 5 bases and J 5 bases, with 24 bases left between them. DNA for the CDR3: TGCAGTGCTGGACCGGGCCCCGTTTTGGATCAGGAGACCCAGTACTTC. This translates into CSAGPGPVLDQETQYF.

CDR3 amino acids: CASSQVALAYEQYF. The CDR3 DNA sequence: TGTGCCAGCAGCCAAGTCGCGCTCGCCTACGAGCAGTACTTC. The chain employs TRBV14 and TRBJ2-7; the D is unclear. V lost 1 base, J lost 2 bases, and 9 bases lay in between. CDR1 is SGHDN, CDR2 FVKESK, per germline. This CDR3 has 14 amino acids.

This sequence joins TRBV4-2 and TRBJ2-1; 15 bases map to TRBD2. With V trimmed by 0 bases and J by 10 bases, 7 bases remained unmatched. The CDR3 has 17 amino acids. Germline V gene sequence: CDR1 LGHNA, CDR2 YNFKEQ. The chain's CDR3 is CASSQDRTSGGAGEQFF. CDR3 nucleotide sequence: TGTGCCAGCAGCCAAGATCGGACTAGCGGGGGGGCAGGAGAGCAGTTCTTC.

This clonotype was recorded many times. The V call is TRBV28, the J call TRBJ2-1, with a possible D match to TRBD2 (6 bases). Trimming cost V 5 bases and J 0 bases, with 11 bases left between them. Germline V gene lookup returns CDR1 MDHEN and CDR2 SYDVKM. The CDR3 totals 15 residues. DNA for the CDR3: TGTGCCAGCAGTCCTGACGGGAGCTCCTACAATGAGCAGTTCTTC. Translation: CASSPDGSSYNEQFF.

V and J are TRBV5-5 and TRBJ1-2, with D unclear. The CDR3 contains 13 residues. Germline lookup yields CDR1 SGHKS and CDR2 YYEKEE (reference sequence). V shed 0 bases and J shed 8 bases, with 11 bases lying between them. In nucleotides, the CDR3 is TGTGCCAGCAGCTTGGAGGGAGGGCTGGGCTACACCTTC. Translation gives CASSLEGGLGYTF. The entire variable domain, with the rest obtained from reference TRBV5-5 and TRBJ1-2, is as follows: DAGVTQSPTHLIKTRGQQVTLRCSPISGHKSVSWYQQVLGQGPQFIFQYYEKEERGRGNFPDRFSARQFPNYSSELNVNALLLGDSALYLCASSLEGGLGYTFGSGTRLTVV.

V usage is TRBV6-2 or TRBV6-3 and J usage is TRBJ2-1; D ambiguous. This CDR3 region has 13 residues. CDR1 and CDR2 from the germline V gene are MNHEY and SVGEGT. Trimming took off 7 bases at V and 5 bases at J, with 12 bases between the two ends. The CDR3 spells CASMGYLNNEQFF. CDR3 nucleotides: TGTGCCAGCATGGGGTACTTAAACAATGAGCAGTTCTTC.

This clonotype occurred a few times. V usage is TRBV4-1 and J usage is TRBJ2-3; D is uncertain. Between the trimmed V and J ends, which lost 1 base and 2 bases, there was a span of 16 bases. Germline V CDR1 and CDR2: MGHRA, YSYEKL. CDR3 length: 17 residues. This chain's CDR3 is CASSQVSTNQPTDTQYF. In nucleotides, the CDR3 is TGCGCCAGCAGCCAAGTTTCGACCAACCAACCCACAGATACGCAGTATTTT.

This clonotype was seen only a few times. CDR3 loop: CASSTPRTRPNTGELFF. In nucleotides, the CDR3 is TGTGCCAGCAGTACCCCGCGGACTAGACCGAACACCGGGGAGCTGTTTTTT. This chain uses TRBV28 with TRBJ2-2, with 7 bases fitting TRBD2. CDR3 length: 17 amino acids. Germline-derived CDR1 and CDR2 are MDHEN and SYDVKM. After removal of 5 bases from V and 0 bases from J, the junction contained 9 bases not matched to a gene.

This clonotype was recorded at least ten times. The chain has TRBV29-1 and TRBJ2-7; no definite D call. This CDR3 has 13 amino acids. The V gene's germline CDR1 is SQVTM and CDR2 ANQGSEA. Trimming shortened V by 2 bases and J by 7 bases, and 15 bases separated the two germline ends. The CDR3 DNA is TGCAGCGTTGAAAGGGCAGGCACTCGAGAGCAGTACTTC. It specifies CSVERAGTREQYF.

The V gene is TRBV2, the J gene TRBJ2-1; D might be TRBD1 (6 bases). V lost 4 bases, J lost 7 bases, and 17 bases lay in between. CDR1 is SNHLY, CDR2 FYNNEI, per germline. This CDR3 has 15 amino acids. The CDR3 is CASSAFRGAANEQFF. Here the CDR3 DNA reads TGTGCCAGCAGTGCTTTCAGGGGTGCAGCGAATGAGCAGTTCTTC.

This clonotype was counted only a few times. The chain couples TRBV4-1 to TRBJ2-6, with D unresolved. V lost 0 bases, J lost 4 bases, and 10 bases lay in between. Germline CDR1 reads MGHRA; CDR2 reads YSYEKL. This CDR3 has 16 residues. In nucleotides, the CDR3 is TGCGCCAGCAGCCAAGATATACTCCTCGGGGCCAACGTCCTGACTTTC. Translated: CASSQDILLGANVLTF.

This clonotype was counted only a few times. The chain has TRBV6-1 and TRBJ1-5, with D perhaps matching TRBD1 (6 bases). The CDR3 is 16 residues long. Trimming cost V 6 bases and J 4 bases, with 19 bases left between them. Germline V CDR1 and CDR2: MNHNS, SASEGT. The CDR3 is CASRRGSQLANQPQHF. The CDR3, as DNA: TGTGCCAGCAGGAGGGGGAGCCAACTAGCGAATCAGCCCCAGCATTTT.

This clonotype turned up a few times. The chain recombines TRBV7-8 with TRBJ2-7; 8 nucleotides agree with TRBD1. The CDR3 is made up of 14 amino acids. V shed 3 bases and J 3 bases; nucleotides not matched to a gene: 4. Per germline, CDR1 SGHVS and CDR2 FQNEAQ. The CDR3 nucleotides are TGTGCCAGCAGCTTCCCAGGGGGCCTCTACGAGCAGTACTTC. Its protein is CASSFPGGLYEQYF.

In this sample, this clonotype turned up once. The chain employs TRBV2 and TRBJ2-3; D might be TRBD1 or TRBD2, each matching 5 bases. This CDR3 spans 11 amino acids. Deletions cut 8 bases from V and 6 bases from J, with 9 bases between. Germline-derived CDR1 and CDR2 are SNHLY and FYNNEI. The chain's CDR3 is CASLWGDTQYF. The CDR3 DNA is TGTGCCAGCCTTTGGGGGGATACGCAGTATTTT.

This clonotype was observed many times. The chain carries TRBV12-3 or TRBV12-4 and TRBJ2-7; no definite D call. Trimming shortened V by 4 bases and J by 4 bases, and 8 bases separated the two germline ends. The length of the CDR3 is 12 residues. CDR3 amino acids: CASSSAIYEQYF. DNA for the CDR3: TGTGCCAGCAGTTCAGCCATTTACGAGCAGTACTTC.

The chain employs TRBV28 and TRBJ2-7; 9 nucleotides agree with TRBD1. Germline CDR1 is MDHEN and CDR2 is SYDVKM. The CDR3 sequence is 12 residues long. The CDR3 reads CATRTGVYEQYF. Here the CDR3 DNA reads TGTGCTACGAGGACAGGGGTTTACGAGCAGTACTTC.

The genes are TRBV4-1 and TRBJ1-6; 9 nucleotides line up with TRBD1. The CDR3 spans 15 residues. V shed 0 bases, J shed 10 bases, and the junction held 4 bases outside the gene matches. CDR1 is MGHRA and CDR2 is YSYEKL in the germline V gene. In DNA, the CDR3 is TGCGCCAGCAGCCAAGACCCACAGGGGGCATCACCCCTCCACTTT. This translates into CASSQDPQGASPLHF.

This clonotype was detected a few times. The chain is built from TRBV9 and TRBJ2-5; 7 bases are shared with TRBD2. The CDR3 is made up of 14 amino acids. Germline V gene lookup returns CDR1 SGDLS and CDR2 YYNGEE. With V trimmed by 6 bases and J by 1 base, 6 bases remained unmatched. The CDR3: CASTESGVQETQYF. CDR3 in DNA: TGTGCCAGCACGGAGAGCGGGGTCCAAGAGACCCAGTACTTC.

V is TRBV10-3 and J is TRBJ2-3, with D possibly being TRBD1 (6 bases). V lost 0 bases, J lost 2 bases, and 9 bases lay in between. The CDR3 sequence is 15 residues long. Per germline, CDR1 ENHRY and CDR2 SYGVKD. CDR3 nucleotides: TGTGCCATCAGTGAGTCGGGGGCCCTCACAGATACGCAGTATTTT. It encodes CAISESGALTDTQYF.

This clonotype was seen only a few times. The chain combines TRBV7-9 with TRBJ2-1; 7 bases align to TRBD1. CDR3 length: 13 amino acids. V lost 5 bases to trimming and J lost 7 bases; unmatched junction nucleotides: 5. The germline CDR1 and CDR2 sequences are SEHNR and FQNEAQ (reference sequence). CDR3: CASSPGQKNEQFF. The CDR3 bases are TGTGCCAGCAGCCCGGGACAGAAGAATGAGCAGTTCTTC.

This clonotype was counted only a few times. The rearrangement links TRBV6-5 to TRBJ2-1, with 7 bases that match TRBD2. The CDR3 consists of 16 residues. The trim removed 4 bases at V and 4 bases at J, leaving 10 bases unmatched. Germline V gives CDR1 MNHEY, CDR2 SVGAGI. The CDR3 bases are TGTGCCAGCAGTTCCTACGGCGGGGGACCATACAATGAGCAGTTCTTC. Its translation is CASSSYGGGPYNEQFF.

This clonotype was seen only a few times. The J gene is TRBJ2-7, the V gene TRBV12-3 or TRBV12-4, with a weak D call TRBD2 (5 bases). V was cut by 3 bases and J by 5 bases, with 14 bases left in between. The CDR3 consists of 14 residues. As DNA, the CDR3 is TGTGCCAGCAGTTTCGTGGGGTTCGGGAACGAGCAGTACTTC. Translation: CASSFVGFGNEQYF.